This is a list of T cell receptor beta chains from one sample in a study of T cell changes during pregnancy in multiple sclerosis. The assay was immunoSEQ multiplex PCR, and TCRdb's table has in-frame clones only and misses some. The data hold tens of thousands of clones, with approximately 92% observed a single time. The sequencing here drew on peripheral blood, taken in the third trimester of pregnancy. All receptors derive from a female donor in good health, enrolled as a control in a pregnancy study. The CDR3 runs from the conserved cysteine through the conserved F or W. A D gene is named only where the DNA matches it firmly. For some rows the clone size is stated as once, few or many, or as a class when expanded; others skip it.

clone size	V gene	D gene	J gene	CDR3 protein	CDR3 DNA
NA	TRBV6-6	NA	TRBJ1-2	CASSVREGDGYTF	TGTGCCAGCAGTGTCAGGGAGGGGGATGGCTACACCTTC
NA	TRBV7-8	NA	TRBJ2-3	CASSLDGAGTDTQYF	TGTGCCAGCAGCTTAGATGGGGCGGGGACAGATACGCAGTATTTT
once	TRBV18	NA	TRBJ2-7	CASSPRGDTLYEQYF	TGTGCCAGCTCACCACGGGGGGATACCCTCTACGAGCAGTACTTC
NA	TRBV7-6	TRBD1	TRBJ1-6	CASSLFGTDSVGGSPLHF	TGTGCCAGCAGCTTATTCGGGACAGACTCCGTGGGCGGTTCACCCCTCCACTTT
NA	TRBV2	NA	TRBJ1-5	CASNPDSLLNQPQHF	TGTGCCAGCAATCCGGACAGCCTCCTCAATCAGCCCCAGCATTTT
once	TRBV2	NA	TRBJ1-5	CASSGIGGGQPQHF	TGTGCCAGCAGTGGGATCGGAGGCGGGCAGCCCCAGCATTTT
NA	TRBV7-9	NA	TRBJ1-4	CASSSHDRPEKLFF	TGTGCCAGCAGCTCTCACGACAGGCCCGAAAAACTGTTTTTT
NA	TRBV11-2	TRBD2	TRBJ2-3	CASSTRTSDTDTQYF	TGTGCCAGCAGCACCCGGACTAGCGACACAGATACGCAGTATTTT
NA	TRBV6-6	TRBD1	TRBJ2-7	CASSLRKAGGYYEQYF	TGTGCCAGCAGCCTGCGGAAGGCAGGGGGCTACTACGAGCAGTACTTC
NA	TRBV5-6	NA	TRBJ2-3	CASSHRADTQYF	TGTGCCAGCAGCCACCGGGCAGATACGCAGTATTTT
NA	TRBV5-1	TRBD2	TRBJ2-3	CASSPGLRGGLGTDTQYF	TGCGCCAGCAGCCCGGGGCTGCGGGGGGGCCTGGGGACAGATACGCAGTATTTT
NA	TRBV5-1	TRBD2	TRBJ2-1	CASSLTLAGDYNEQFF	TGCGCCAGCAGCTTGACTCTAGCGGGGGATTACAATGAGCAGTTCTTC
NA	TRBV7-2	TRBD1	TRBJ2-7	CASSQTLDRGEQYF	TGTGCCAGCAGCCAAACACTAGACAGGGGCGAGCAGTACTTC
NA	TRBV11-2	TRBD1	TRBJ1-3	CASSLGDRVRTGNTIYF	TGTGCCAGCAGCTTAGGGGACAGGGTGAGAACTGGAAACACCATATATTTT
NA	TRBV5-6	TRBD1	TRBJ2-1	CASRQGVINEQFF	TGTGCCAGCAGGCAGGGGGTAATTAATGAGCAGTTCTTC
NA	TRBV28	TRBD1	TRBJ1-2	CASSLSRGQGNYGYTF	TGTGCCAGCAGTTTATCCCGTGGACAGGGTAACTATGGCTACACCTTC
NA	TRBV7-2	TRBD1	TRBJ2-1	CATGRDRGSEQFF	TGTGCCACAGGACGGGACAGGGGGAGTGAGCAGTTCTTC
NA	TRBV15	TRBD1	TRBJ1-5	CATSRDPRDRGIHQPQHF	TGTGCCACCAGCAGAGATCCCCGGGACAGGGGTATCCATCAGCCCCAGCATTTT
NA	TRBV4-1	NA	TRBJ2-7	CASSQTGSTYEQYF	TGCGCCAGCAGCCAAACAGGGAGTACCTACGAGCAGTACTTC
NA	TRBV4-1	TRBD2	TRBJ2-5	CASSQMTLADETQYF	TGCGCCAGCAGCCAAATGACGCTAGCGGATGAGACCCAGTACTTC
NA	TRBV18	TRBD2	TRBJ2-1	CASSPPLREGDEQFF	TGTGCCAGCTCACCACCGTTGCGGGAGGGGGATGAGCAGTTCTTC
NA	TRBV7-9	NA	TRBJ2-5	CASSPGSSMETQYF	TGTGCCAGCAGCCCGGGATCGTCCATGGAGACCCAGTACTTC
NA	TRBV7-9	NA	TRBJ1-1	CASSLQGGNTEAFF	TGTGCCAGCAGCTTGCAGGGAGGGAACACTGAAGCTTTCTTT
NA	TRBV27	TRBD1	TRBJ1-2	CASSLSPPGTGSNYGYTF	TGTGCCAGCAGTTTATCCCCGCCTGGGACAGGGTCCAACTATGGCTACACCTTC
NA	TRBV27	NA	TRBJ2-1	CASSLGGHEQFF	TGTGCCAGCAGTTTAGGCGGTCATGAGCAGTTCTTC
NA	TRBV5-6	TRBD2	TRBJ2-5	CASSPWGTSGGYQETQYF	TGTGCCAGCAGCCCCTGGGGGACTAGCGGGGGGTACCAAGAGACCCAGTACTTC
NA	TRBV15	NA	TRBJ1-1	CATSWDPAGTEAFF	TGTGCCACCAGCTGGGACCCCGCGGGGACTGAAGCTTTCTTT
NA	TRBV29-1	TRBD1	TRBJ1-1	CSAGTPGQGWTEAFF	TGCAGCGCCGGAACCCCCGGACAGGGCTGGACTGAAGCTTTCTTT
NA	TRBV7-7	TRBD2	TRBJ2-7	CASSLGAGGEQYF	TGTGCTAGCAGCTTAGGGGCGGGAGGCGAGCAGTACTTC
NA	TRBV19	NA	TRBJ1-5	CASSIRDSGQPQHF	TGTGCCAGTAGTATCCGGGATAGTGGTCAGCCCCAGCATTTT
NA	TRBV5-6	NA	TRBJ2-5	CASSRAGREETQYF	TGTGCCAGCAGCCGGGCGGGTCGAGAAGAGACCCAGTACTTC
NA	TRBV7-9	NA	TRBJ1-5	CASSALGPQPQHF	TGTGCCAGCAGCGCTCTGGGGCCGCAGCCCCAGCATTTT
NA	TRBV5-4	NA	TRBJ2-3	CASSFYLDTQYF	TGTGCCAGCAGCTTTTATCTAGATACGCAGTATTTT
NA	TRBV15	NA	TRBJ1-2	CATSRFPRGSRATNYGYTF	TGTGCCACCAGCAGATTCCCCCGGGGGAGCAGGGCGACTAACTATGGCTACACCTTC
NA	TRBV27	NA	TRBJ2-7	CASSSGGGSYEQYF	TGTGCCAGCAGTTCCGGGGGAGGCTCCTACGAGCAGTACTTC
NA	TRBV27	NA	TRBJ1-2	CASSLNRVVGGYTF	TGTGCCAGCAGTTTAAACAGGGTGGTAGGTGGCTACACCTTC
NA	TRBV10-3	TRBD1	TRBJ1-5	CAISETRPGQAPLNQPQHF	TGTGCCATCAGTGAGACGCGCCCGGGACAGGCCCCTCTAAATCAGCCCCAGCATTTT
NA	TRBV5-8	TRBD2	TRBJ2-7	CASSLGLAGGVGEQYF	TGTGCCAGCAGCTTGGGACTAGCGGGAGGTGTTGGCGAGCAGTACTTC
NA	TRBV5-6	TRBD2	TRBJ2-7	CASSFGRGVPYEQYF	TGTGCCAGCAGCTTCGGGCGGGGGGTTCCCTACGAGCAGTACTTC
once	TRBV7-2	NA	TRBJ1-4	CASSRTGGDEKLFF	TGTGCCAGCAGCCGTACCGGCGGGGATGAAAAACTGTTTTTT
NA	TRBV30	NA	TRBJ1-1	CAWTPDRTNTEAFF	TGTGCCTGGACCCCGGACAGAACAAACACTGAAGCTTTCTTT
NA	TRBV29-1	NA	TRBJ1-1	CSVLTGVNTEAFF	TGCAGCGTCTTAACAGGAGTGAACACTGAAGCTTTCTTT
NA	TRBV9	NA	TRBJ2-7	CASSVGIWDNYEQYF	TGTGCCAGCAGCGTAGGTATTTGGGACAACTACGAGCAGTACTTC
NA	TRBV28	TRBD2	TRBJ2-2	CASSSGGSTGELFF	TGTGCCAGTTCTAGCGGGGGATCCACCGGGGAGCTGTTTTTT
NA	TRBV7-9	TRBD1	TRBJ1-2	CASSLTPRTGNYGYTF	TGTGCCAGCAGCTTAACCCCCCGGACAGGGAACTATGGCTACACCTTC
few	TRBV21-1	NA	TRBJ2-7	CASSTPGQGPPSSYEQYF	TGTGCCAGCAGCACACCGGGACAGGGGCCTCCGAGCTCCTACGAGCAGTACTTC
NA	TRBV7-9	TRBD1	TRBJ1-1	CASTRQGWTEAFF	TGTGCCAGCACCAGACAGGGGTGGACTGAAGCTTTCTTT
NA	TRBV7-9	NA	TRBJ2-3	CASSLGADTQYF	TGTGCCAGCAGCTTGGGAGCAGATACGCAGTATTTT
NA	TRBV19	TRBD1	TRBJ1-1	CASGRQGGTEAFF	TGTGCCAGTGGACGACAGGGAGGCACTGAAGCTTTCTTT
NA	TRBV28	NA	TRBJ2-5	CASSFPGAETQYF	TGTGCCAGCAGTTTCCCAGGGGCCGAGACCCAGTACTTC
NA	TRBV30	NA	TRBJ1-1	CAWSKSIYSTEAFF	TGTGCCTGGAGTAAGTCAATTTATAGCACTGAAGCTTTCTTT
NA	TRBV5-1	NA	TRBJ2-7	CASSSPDSPSYEQYF	TGCGCCAGCAGCTCTCCGGACAGTCCCTCCTACGAGCAGTACTTC
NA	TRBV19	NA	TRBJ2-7	CASSITSQDRYF	TGTGCCAGTAGTATAACTTCACAGGACCGGTACTTC